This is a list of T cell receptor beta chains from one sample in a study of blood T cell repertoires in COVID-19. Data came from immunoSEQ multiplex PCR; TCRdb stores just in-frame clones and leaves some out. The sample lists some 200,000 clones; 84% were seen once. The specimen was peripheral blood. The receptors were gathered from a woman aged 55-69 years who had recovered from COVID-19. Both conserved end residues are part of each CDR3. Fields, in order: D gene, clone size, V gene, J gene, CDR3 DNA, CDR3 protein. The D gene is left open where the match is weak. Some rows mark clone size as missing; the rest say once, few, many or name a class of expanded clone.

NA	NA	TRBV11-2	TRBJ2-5	TGTGCCAGCAGCTCCCCTCCGGGGCGGGGCGGTTTGGAGACCCAGTACTTC	CASSSPPGRGGLETQYF
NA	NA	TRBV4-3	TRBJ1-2	TGCGCCAGCAGCCAAGAAAGGGCGGGCTTTGAGGGCTACACCTTC	CASSQERAGFEGYTF
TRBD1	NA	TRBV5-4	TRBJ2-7	TGTGCCAGCAGCTCTGGACAGGGGGCGGTCGAGCAGTACTTC	CASSSGQGAVEQYF
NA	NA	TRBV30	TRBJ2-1	TGTGCCTGGAGTGTCGCGGATGAGCAGTTCTTC	CAWSVADEQFF
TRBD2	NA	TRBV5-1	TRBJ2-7	TGCGCCAGCACCAATAGGACTAGCGGGGGTAGATTCTCCTACGAGCAGTACTTC	CASTNRTSGGRFSYEQYF
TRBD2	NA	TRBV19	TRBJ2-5	TGTGCCAGTAGTATTTGGACTAGCGGGGCCCAAGAGACCCAGTACTTC	CASSIWTSGAQETQYF
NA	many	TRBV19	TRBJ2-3	TGTGCCAGTAGAGGTTCTAGTGGCACAGATACGCAGTATTTT	CASRGSSGTDTQYF
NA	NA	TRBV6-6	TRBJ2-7	TGTGCCAGCGGTAATCAGGACTGGTCCTACGAGCAGTACTTC	CASGNQDWSYEQYF
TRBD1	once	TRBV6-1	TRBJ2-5	TGTGCCAGCAGTGAAACCAGGGGGGAGACCCAGTACTTC	CASSETRGETQYF
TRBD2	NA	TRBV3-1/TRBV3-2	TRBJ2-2	TGTGCCAGCAGCCAGCGGGGGGACAACACCGGGGAGCTGTTTTTT	CASSQRGDNTGELFF
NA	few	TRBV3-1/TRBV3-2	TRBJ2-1	TGTGCCAGCAGCCACGGGTTTTCGCAGTTCTTC	CASSHGFSQFF
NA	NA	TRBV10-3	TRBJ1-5	TGTGCCATCAGTGAGCAGGGGCTCGTGAATCAGCCCCAGCATTTT	CAISEQGLVNQPQHF
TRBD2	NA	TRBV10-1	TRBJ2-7	TGCGCCAGCAGTGAGTTATGTAGCGGGGCGACCTACGAGCAGTACTTC	CASSELCSGATYEQYF
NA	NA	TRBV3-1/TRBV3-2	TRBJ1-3	TGTGCCAGCAGCGACAGCAGCTCTGGAAACACCATATATTTT	CASSDSSSGNTIYF
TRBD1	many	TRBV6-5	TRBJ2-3	TGTGCCAGCAGTTACGGACAGGGGGTTACAGATACGCAGTATTTT	CASSYGQGVTDTQYF
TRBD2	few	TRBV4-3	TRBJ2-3	TGCGCCAGCAGCCAAGCTAGCGGGGGGCCCTCTGGGACAGATACGCAGTATTTT	CASSQASGGPSGTDTQYF
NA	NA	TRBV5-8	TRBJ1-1	TGTGCCAGCAGCTTTCGGGAACGGGAAGCTTTCTTT	CASSFREREAFF
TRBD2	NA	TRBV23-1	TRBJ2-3	TGCGCCAGCAGTCCTCTAGCGGGGGGCCGCACAGATACGCAGTATTTT	CASSPLAGGRTDTQYF
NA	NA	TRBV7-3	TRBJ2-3	TGTGCCAGCAGCTTAAGGGCTTTTGGCGGGGCAATTAGCACAGATACGCAGTATTTT	CASSLRAFGGAISTDTQYF
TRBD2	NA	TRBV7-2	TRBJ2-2	TGTGCCAGCAGCTTAACGGCGGCTAGCGGGGGGAGGGAGCTGTTTTTT	CASSLTAASGGRELFF
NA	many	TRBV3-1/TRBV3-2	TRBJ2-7	TGTGCCAGCAGCCAAGTAAACAGAGACTACGAGCAGTACTTC	CASSQVNRDYEQYF
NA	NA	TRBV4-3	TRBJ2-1	TGCGCCAGCAGCCAAGATTCGCAGGGGAGTGAGCAGTTCTTC	CASSQDSQGSEQFF
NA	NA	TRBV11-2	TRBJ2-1	TGTGCCAGCAGCCCTACCTTAGAGGATGAGCAGTTCTTC	CASSPTLEDEQFF
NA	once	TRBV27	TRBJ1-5	TGTGCCAGCAGTTTAGCAGTGAATCAGCCCCAGCATTTT	CASSLAVNQPQHF
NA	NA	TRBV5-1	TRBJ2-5	TGCGCCAGCAGCTCCCATAGGGGTCTACAAGAGACCCAGTACTTC	CASSSHRGLQETQYF
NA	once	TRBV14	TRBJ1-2	TGTGCCAGCAGCGCCTCGTCCAGGGCGCGCTATGGCTACACCTTC	CASSASSRARYGYTF
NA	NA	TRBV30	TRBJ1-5	TGTGCCTGGAGTGTCAGGGCCGATCAGCCCCAGCATTTT	CAWSVRADQPQHF
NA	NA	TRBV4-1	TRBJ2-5	TGCGCCAGCAGCCAAGGGGCCCAGGAGACCCAGTACTTC	CASSQGAQETQYF
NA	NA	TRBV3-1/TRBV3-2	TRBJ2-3	TGTGCCAGCAGCCAGGGTACAGGGAACACAGATACGCAGTATTTT	CASSQGTGNTDTQYF
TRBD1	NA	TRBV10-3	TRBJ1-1	TGTGCCATTCGACAGGGGGCAGGCACTGAAGCTTTCTTT	CAIRQGAGTEAFF
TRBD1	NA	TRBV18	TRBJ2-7	TGTGCCAGCTCACCACGGACAGGGGGGGCCTACGAGCAGTACTTC	CASSPRTGGAYEQYF
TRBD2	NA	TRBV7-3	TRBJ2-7	TGTGCCAGCAGCTTGGCAGCGGGGGGCTACGAGCAGTACTTC	CASSLAAGGYEQYF
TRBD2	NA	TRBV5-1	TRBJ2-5	TGCGCCAGCAGCTTGGGTCGGGGGGGCCGTGGGACCCAGTACTTC	CASSLGRGGRGTQYF
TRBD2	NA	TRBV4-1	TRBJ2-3	TGCGCCAGCAGATACCTAGCGGGTGTGGATACGCAGTATTTT	CASRYLAGVDTQYF
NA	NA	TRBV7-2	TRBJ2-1	TGTGCCAGCAGCTCCCCGAGCTCCTACAATGAGCAGTTCTTC	CASSSPSSYNEQFF
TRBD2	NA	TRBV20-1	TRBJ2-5	TGCAGTGCTCATAGCGCGGGGGCCCAGTACTTC	CSAHSAGAQYF